This T cell receptor beta chain was identified in a study of regulatory T cells in long-lasting Graves disease. In the study overall: Prior antithyroid drug treatment in newly diagnosed Graves' patients lasted under 3 months.

Many counts were recorded for this clonotype. CDR3 length: 13 amino acids. Per the germline V gene, CDR1 is SEHNR and CDR2 is FQNEAQ (reference sequence). V was clipped by 6 bases and J by 1 base, with 9 bases between them. CDR3 regions were amplified by Arm-PCR using iRepertoire HTBI primers to build TCR beta libraries. Each CDR3 protein gets one entry after TCRdb re-called the multiplex PCR reads with MiXCR. The sample contains approximately 310,000 distinct CDR3 sequences, under 20% of which appear only once. The time point: newly diagnosed GD, antithyroid drugs for less than 3 months. Construction of the TCR library relied on RNA isolated from PBMCs.

This chain joins TRBV7-9 and TRBJ1-1; possible D gene TRBD1, 5 bases. Sequencing was performed on peripheral blood mononuclear cells (PBMCs), taken at new diagnosis, from a patient treated with antithyroid drugs. This clonotype originated in a female donor with Graves disease. This chain's CDR3 is CASRTTGNTEAFF. CDR3 nucleotides: TGTGCCAGCAGGACCACAGGGAACACTGAAGCTTTCTTT.